These 25 T cell receptor beta chains share one sample of origin, sequenced in a study of CD8 T cells in ankylosing spondylitis. Using its own MiXCR run on the 5' RACE reads, TCRdb lists one record per CDR3 protein. This table holds about 200,000 distinct CDR3 sequences, more than 25% found once. Material for sequencing was blood, either unsorted or a sorted T cell fraction (not recorded which). Every receptor here comes from a male donor with ankylosing spondylitis or in good health (not recorded which).

This clonotype was counted ten times or more. The V gene is TRBV4-2, the J gene TRBJ1-2; D gene unclear. The CDR3 covers 16 residues. Germline assignment: CDR1 LGHNA and CDR2 YNFKEQ. V was pared by 1 base and J by 0 bases, with 12 bases between. DNA for the CDR3: TGTGCCAGCAGCCAAGGAAGCAGAGCTACTAACTATGGCTACACCTTC. Protein sequence: CASSQGSRATNYGYTF.

The rearrangement links TRBV20-1 to TRBJ1-3; the D is unclear. Germline CDR1 reads DFQATT; CDR2 reads SNEGSKA (reference sequence). This CDR3 is built from 15 residues. Between the trimmed V and J ends, which lost 0 bases and 4 bases, there was a span of 13 bases. CDR3 nucleotide sequence: TGCAGTGCTAGAGATAGCGGCCCGGGAGGAAACACCATATATTTT. It yields the protein CSARDSGPGGNTIYF.

This clonotype was recorded at least ten times. V is TRBV20-1 and J is TRBJ2-1; 10 nucleotides match TRBD2. Germline-derived CDR1 and CDR2 are DFQATT and SNEGSKA (reference sequence). V lost 0 bases to trimming and J lost 4 bases; unmatched junction nucleotides: 3. CDR3 length: 15 amino acids. The CDR3 DNA reads TGCAGTGCTAGAGAGGGGACTAGCGCTTACAATGAGCAGTTCTTC. Translation: CSAREGTSAYNEQFF.

This clonotype was counted at least ten times. V and J are TRBV9 and TRBJ2-5; 7 bases are shared with TRBD2. From germline, CDR1 is SGDLS and CDR2 YYNGEE. CDR3 length equals 16 residues. V shed 2 bases and J 5 bases; nucleotides not matched to a gene: 12. CDR3 in DNA: TGTGCCAGCAGCGTGGGGCTAGCGGATTCGTCGGAGACCCAGTACTTC. This encodes CASSVGLADSSETQYF.

This clonotype was counted only a few times. V and J are TRBV29-1 and TRBJ1-1, with TRBD1 matching over 7 bases. CDR1 is SQVTM and CDR2 is ANQGSEA in the germline V gene. The J segment lost 6 bases and the V segment lost 5 bases, leaving 6 bases of the junction unmatched. CDR3 length equals 12 residues. CDR3 loop: CSVTDRASEAFF. CDR3 in DNA: TGCAGCGTTACCGACAGGGCTTCTGAAGCTTTCTTT.

The gene calls are TRBV20-1 and TRBJ1-2, with 7 bases that match TRBD1. CDR1 is DFQATT and CDR2 is SNEGSKA in the germline V gene (reference sequence). There are 13 residues in the CDR3. The V gene end was trimmed by 6 bases and the J gene end by 4 bases; junction bases not matched to a gene: 8. CDR3 sequence reads: CSANRGFVYGYTF. The CDR3 nucleotides read TGCAGTGCAAACAGGGGCTTTGTCTATGGCTACACCTTC.

The chain is built from TRBV6-4 and TRBJ1-1, with 8 bases fitting TRBD1. The ends lost 1 base at V and 6 bases at J; junction bases unmatched: 10. This CDR3 is built from 16 residues. The germline V gene encodes CDR1 MRHNA and CDR2 SNTAGT. The CDR3 DNA reads as TGTGCCAGCAGTGACTTTATCAGGGGGCGGTGGGCTGAAGCTTTCTTT. It is translated as CASSDFIRGRWAEAFF.

In the case of this clonotype: An end of the junction does not agree with germline; a read error may underlie this. The V and J genes are TRBV11-2 and TRBJ2-1, with D possibly being TRBD1 (5 bases). The CDR3 contains 12 residues. Germline CDR1 is SGHAT and CDR2 is FQNNGV. CDR3 sequence: CASSVEGALRSF. CDR3 nucleotide sequence: TGTGCCAGCAGCGTCGAAGGGGCTCTGAGGTCCTTC.

This clonotype was recorded many times. The chain joins TRBV5-1 to TRBJ2-7; 10 bases fit TRBD2. Germline assignment: CDR1 SGHRS and CDR2 YFSETQ. The CDR3 sequence is 17 residues long. V was pared by 0 bases and J by 0 bases, with 6 bases of the junction left unmatched. CDR3: CASSLVPSGSVSYEQYF. The CDR3 DNA follows: TGCGCCAGCAGCTTGGTTCCTAGCGGGAGTGTCTCCTACGAGCAGTACTTC.

The rearrangement joins TRBV5-1 to TRBJ1-1, with 8 bases fitting TRBD1. After removal of 1 base from V and 0 bases from J, the junction contained 2 bases not matched to a gene. Germline V lookup: CDR1 SGHRS, CDR2 YFSETQ. CDR3 size: 15 residues. CDR3 protein: CASSLPGGLNTEAFF. DNA of the CDR3: TGCGCCAGCAGCTTGCCAGGGGGCTTGAACACTGAAGCTTTCTTT.

The chain couples TRBV6-1 to TRBJ2-1, with a tentative D call TRBD1 (5 bases). From germline, CDR1 is MNHNS and CDR2 SASEGT. Trimming cost V 5 bases and J 5 bases, with 19 bases left between them. The CDR3 consists of 16 residues. CDR3 sequence reads: CASSRRVTLGDNEQFF. CDR3 sequence (DNA): TGTGCCAGCAGTAGACGGGTGACGTTAGGGGACAATGAGCAGTTCTTC.

This clonotype was detected many times. V gene TRBV7-8 combines with J gene TRBJ1-4; the D gene is possibly TRBD1 (6 bases). The germline V gene has CDR1 SGHVS and CDR2 FQNEAQ. This CDR3 region has 15 residues. V dropped 5 bases and J dropped 7 bases, with 17 bases sitting between them. The CDR3 nucleotides read TGTGCCAGCAGCCAGGTCGGGGGGGGCGGTGAAAAACTGTTTTTT. Protein product: CASSQVGGGGEKLFF.

CDR3 region: CASSPPAFSEAFF. The DNA of the CDR3 is TGTGCCAGCTCACCACCGGCCTTCTCTGAAGCTTTCTTT. The chain couples TRBV18 to TRBJ1-1; D is undetermined. The germline CDR1 and CDR2 sequences are KGHSH and LQKENI. The CDR3 consists of 13 residues. Trimming shortened V by 0 bases and J by 6 bases, and 8 bases separated the two germline ends.

This clonotype appeared a few times. J is TRBJ2-3 and V is TRBV29-1; D is possibly TRBD2 (7 bases). The CDR3 totals 12 residues. Germline loops: CDR1 SQVTM, CDR2 ANQGSEA. The V end lost 4 bases, the J end lost 6 bases, and 11 bases lay between the germline ends. Here the CDR3 reads CSVGGGPDTQYF. The CDR3 coding sequence is TGCAGCGTTGGGGGGGGGCCGGATACGCAGTATTTT.

This clonotype was found a few times. The chain combines TRBV20-1 with TRBJ2-7; possibly TRBD2 for D (5 bases). With 6 bases removed from V and 2 bases from J, the gap between germline ends came to 14 bases. This CDR3 spans 13 amino acids. Germline V gives CDR1 DFQATT, CDR2 SNEGSKA (reference sequence). The chain's CDR3 is CSALLEGPYEQYF. CDR3 in DNA: TGCAGTGCGCTACTAGAAGGCCCCTACGAGCAGTACTTC.

This clonotype was found many times. CDR3 DNA sequence: TGTGCCAGCAGCCAAGAACGGCTGAACAATGAGCAGTTCTTC. Translated, it gives CASSQERLNNEQFF. The J gene is TRBJ2-1, the V gene TRBV14; no definite D call. This CDR3 contains 14 residues. Germline V gene lookup returns CDR1 SGHDN and CDR2 FVKESK. Deletions cut 0 bases from V and 5 bases from J, with 8 bases between.

The genes are TRBV10-3 and TRBJ2-1, with TRBD2 matching 12 bases. With 6 bases clipped from V and 6 bases from J, the junction kept 0 bases outside the gene matches. The CDR3 is made up of 13 amino acids. Germline values: CDR1 ENHRY, CDR2 SYGVKD. The CDR3 sequence is CAIRLAGGNEQFF. As DNA, the CDR3 is TGTGCCATCAGACTAGCGGGAGGCAATGAGCAGTTCTTC.

This sequence joins TRBV20-1 and TRBJ2-1; D perhaps matches TRBD2 (5 bases). The CDR3 loop spans 13 amino acids. Between the trimmed V and J ends, which lost 5 bases and 5 bases, there was a span of 13 bases. Germline CDR1 DFQATT, CDR2 SNEGSKA (reference sequence). The CDR3 loop reads CSAPSFHNNEQFF. Written as DNA, the CDR3 is TGCAGTGCTCCTAGCTTCCATAACAATGAGCAGTTCTTC.

V and J are TRBV29-1 and TRBJ1-3, with D possibly matching TRBD1 (6 bases). Trimming took 3 bases from V and 0 from J, leaving 12 bases between them. The CDR3 consists of 15 residues. Germline V lookup: CDR1 SQVTM, CDR2 ANQGSEA. In DNA, the CDR3 is TGCAGCGTTGAGAGGGACACGGTCTCTGGAAACACCATATATTTT. It yields the protein CSVERDTVSGNTIYF.

The chain uses TRBV12-3 or TRBV12-4 and TRBJ1-2; D is unclear. Trimming took off 3 bases at V and 6 bases at J, with 29 bases between the two ends. CDR3 length equals 19 residues. The CDR3 DNA follows: TGTGCCAGCAGTTTCGAATCGGGTCTGGGAGGGATGGGGATGGATGGCTACACCTTC. It codes for CASSFESGLGGMGMDGYTF.

This clonotype has only a few counts. The CDR3, as DNA: TGCGCCAGCAGCTTGTGGGCTAGCGGGAGTAGCTCCTACGAGCAGTACTTC. Its protein is CASSLWASGSSSYEQYF. The J gene is TRBJ2-7, the V gene TRBV5-1; 10 positions match TRBD2. From germline, CDR1 is SGHRS and CDR2 YFSETQ. The CDR3 sequence is 17 residues long. With 1 base clipped from V and 0 bases from J, the junction kept 7 bases outside the gene matches. Supplemented by reference TRBV5-1 and TRBJ2-7, the full variable domain reads KAGVTQTPRYLIKTRGQQVTLSCSPISGHRSVSWYQQTPGQGLQFLFEYFSETQRNKGNFPGRFSGRQFSNSRSEMNVSTLELGDSALYLCASSLWASGSSSYEQYFGPGTRLTVT.

This clonotype was counted many times. The chain joins TRBV10-3 to TRBJ2-1, with 13 bases that match TRBD2. V was pared by 4 bases and J by 10 bases, with 13 bases of the junction left unmatched. The CDR3 extends over 17 amino acids. Looked up from germline, CDR1 is ENHRY and CDR2 is SYGVKD. For the CDR3, the DNA is TGTGCCATCAGTGGGGGAGTAGGACTAGCGGGAGTACGCGAGCAGTTCTTC. It specifies CAISGGVGLAGVREQFF.

This clonotype was recorded many times. The gene calls are TRBV7-2 and TRBJ1-1; D uncertain. CDR1 and CDR2 from the germline V gene are SGHTA and FQGNSA. This CDR3 region has 15 residues. Deletions cut 4 bases from V and 1 base from J, with 13 bases between. The CDR3, as DNA: TGTGCCAGCAGCTCACCCCGGCCGAGGAACACTGAAGCTTTCTTT. This translates into CASSSPRPRNTEAFF.

This clonotype was observed a few times. This chain links TRBV24-1 with TRBJ2-1; TRBD2 matches 10 bases. Germline V gives CDR1 KGHDR, CDR2 SFDVKD. The CDR3 is made up of 17 amino acids. Trimming at V came to 2 bases and at J to 9 bases, leaving 12 bases not matched to a gene. The CDR3 region has the DNA TGTGCCACCAGTGATTCCGGCGGGCTAGCGGGAGTAAGTGAGCAGTTCTTC. It translates to CATSDSGGLAGVSEQFF.

The chain has TRBV30 and TRBJ1-1; D uncertain. Trimming removed 3 bases at V and 6 bases at J, with 23 bases between. The germline gives CDR1 GTSNPN, CDR2 SVGIG (reference sequence). The CDR3 is 16 amino acids. DNA for the CDR3: TGTGCCTGGAGGCATTTTGGGGTATTCGGGAGCCCTGAAGCTTTCTTT. Protein product: CAWRHFGVFGSPEAFF.